This TCR beta chain was observed in a study of shared T cell receptors in the human thymus. Repertoires were generated with immunoSEQ multiplex PCR, while TCRdb's copy carries only in-frame clones and drops some. The sample records 600,000 or so clones, approximately 87% being singletons. These data were also reused for a study on human thymus T cells. That source notes: The donors were infants in Finland with congenital heart defects, otherwise immunologically healthy. It was from resections taken during corrective heart surgery that the thymus tissue came. The authors found apparently biased V and J gene usage in thymic and blood repertoires. Unrelated individuals reportedly shared highly overlapping thymic TCR repertoires.

Sequenced: thymocytes. The clonotype was recovered from a boy younger than two with a congenital heart defect.

This chain's CDR3 is CSALGGGAYEQYF. CDR3 coding DNA: TGCAGCGCCCTCGGCGGCGGCGCCTACGAGCAGTACTTC. This chain uses TRBV29-1 with TRBJ2-7; no firm D call. The length of the CDR3 is 13 residues. V gave up 7 bases and J gave up 2 bases, with 15 bases separating them. Germline V CDR1 and CDR2: SQVTM, ANQGSEA.